Listed here are 6 T cell receptor beta chains from one sample, sequenced in a study of blood T cell repertoires in COVID-19. Sequencing used immunoSEQ multiplex PCR; TCRdb keeps in-frame clones, though not all of them. The table lists fewer than 250,000 clones, about 83% of them singletons. The sample taken for sequencing was peripheral blood. Every receptor here comes from a man aged 45 to 65 with active or convalescent COVID-19.

The chain combines TRBV6-5 with TRBJ1-5, with D perhaps TRBD1 (5 bases). The length of the CDR3 is 13 residues. The germline CDR1 and CDR2 sequences are MNHEY and SVGAGI. Trimming took off 6 bases at V and 5 bases at J, with 11 bases between the two ends. The CDR3 loop is CASSRGGDQPQHF. In DNA form, the CDR3 reads TGTGCCAGCAGCCGGGGGGGGGATCAGCCCCAGCATTTT.

This clone was observed once. The chain recombines TRBV6-2 or TRBV6-3 with TRBJ1-6; no clear D gene. V gave up 4 bases and J gave up 7 bases, with 11 bases separating them. CDR1 is MNHEY and CDR2 is SVGEGT in the germline V gene. CDR3 length equals 14 residues. The CDR3, as DNA: TGTGCCAGCAGTTTATTCGGCGGGAATTCACCCCTCCACTTT. It codes for CASSLFGGNSPLHF.

This clone turned up a few times. The V gene is TRBV3-1 (or the pseudogene TRBV3-2), the J gene TRBJ2-3; 9 bases are shared with TRBD2. Trimming at V came to 3 bases and at J to 2 bases, leaving 6 bases not matched to a gene. Germline V lookup: CDR1 LGHDT, CDR2 YNNKEL (reference sequence). The CDR3 totals 16 residues. The CDR3 protein is CASSHQTSGYTDTQYF. CDR3 sequence (DNA): TGTGCCAGCAGCCACCAGACTAGCGGATACACAGATACGCAGTATTTT.

The gene calls are TRBV10-1 and TRBJ1-1; D ambiguous. V gave up 6 bases and J gave up 1 base, with 18 bases separating them. The length of the CDR3 is 16 residues. The germline V gene encodes CDR1 WNHNN and CDR2 SYGVQD (reference sequence). The CDR3 here is CASSLGESPSNTEAFF. The DNA for the CDR3 is TGCGCCAGCAGCCTTGGAGAAAGTCCTTCGAACACTGAAGCTTTCTTT.

The sample holds one count of this clone. The CDR3 region is CASSYGGRPYNEQFF. The CDR3 DNA reads TGTGCCAGCAGTTACGGTGGGCGCCCCTACAATGAGCAGTTCTTC. This sequence joins TRBV6-5 and TRBJ2-1; D is ambiguous. With 2 bases removed from V and 2 bases from J, the gap between germline ends came to 10 bases. Germline lookup yields CDR1 MNHEY and CDR2 SVGAGI. This CDR3 is 15 amino acids long.

The chain carries TRBV7-9 and TRBJ2-7; maybe TRBD1 (6 bases). Germline values: CDR1 SEHNR, CDR2 FQNEAQ (reference sequence). The CDR3 contains 13 residues. V was trimmed by 4 bases and J by 5 bases, leaving 12 bases between them. The CDR3, as DNA: TGTGCCAGCAGCTCACAGGGTGTGAACGAGCAGTACTTC. Residues: CASSSQGVNEQYF. The full variable domain, with the rest looked up from reference TRBV7-9 and TRBJ2-7, is DTGVSQNPRHKITKRGQNVTFRCDPISEHNRLYWYRQTLGQGPEFLTYFQNEAQLEKSRLLSDRFSAERPKGSFSTLEIQRTEQGDSAMYLCASSSQGVNEQYFGPGTRLTVT.